What follows are 17 T cell receptor beta chains derived from one specimen sequenced in a study of CD8+CD57+ T cells in acquired aplastic anemia. Sequencing was done on patients that had shown CD8+CD57+ cell expansion by flow cytometry. Genomic DNA templated the TCR beta VDJ and CDR3 profiling. TCRdb analysed the reads with MiXCR anew, one entry per CDR3 protein. The sample has about 40,000 distinct CDR3 sequences; roughly 69% are singletons. Sequencing input: sorted CD4+, CD8+, or CD8+CD57+ T cells (not recorded which) from PBMCs. These TCRs come from a human donor with aplastic anemia.

The CDR3 bases are TGCAGTGCCCGGACGCAATTTCCTTCACCCCTCCACTTT. It codes for CSARTQFPSPLHF. The rearrangement joins TRBV20-1 to TRBJ1-6; D unresolved. CDR3 size: 13 residues. CDR1 and CDR2 (germline): DFQATT, SNEGSKA (reference sequence). With 6 bases removed from V and 9 bases from J, the gap between germline ends came to 15 bases.

This clonotype has a single count. This sequence joins TRBV7-2 and TRBJ2-5; no clear D gene. Germline V gene sequence: CDR1 SGHTA, CDR2 FQGNSA. The CDR3 is made up of 14 amino acids. V lost 3 bases, J lost 4 bases, and 12 bases lay in between. The CDR3 coding sequence is TGTGCCAGCAGCTTCGGAGTCAGTCCAGAGACCCAGTACTTC. It is translated as CASSFGVSPETQYF.

This clonotype has a count of ten or more. This chain connects TRBV28 to TRBJ1-3, with D tentatively TRBD1 (5 bases). The CDR3 covers 15 residues. Germline V lookup: CDR1 MDHEN, CDR2 SYDVKM. Trimming took 1 base from V and 2 from J, leaving 9 bases between them. This CDR3 reads CASSLSRGTGNTIYF. CDR3 bases: TGTGCCAGCAGTTTATCAAGGGGCACTGGAAACACCATATATTTT. Filled out from reference TRBV28 and TRBJ1-3, the complete variable domain reads DVKVTQSSRYLVKRTGEKVFLECVQDMDHENMFWYRQDPGLGLRLIYFSYDVKMKEKGDIPEGYSVSREKKERFSLILESASTNQTSMYLCASSLSRGTGNTIYFGEGSWLTVV.

The chain joins TRBV7-2 to TRBJ2-5; D gene uncertain. Germline lookup yields CDR1 SGHTA and CDR2 FQGNSA. This CDR3 is built from 13 residues. The germline V and J ends were trimmed by 5 bases and 0 bases, with 7 bases remaining between them. CDR3 residues: CASSPRNQETQYF. The CDR3 DNA follows: TGTGCCAGCAGCCCCCGGAACCAAGAGACCCAGTACTTC.

This clonotype was counted many times. The chain joins TRBV7-6 to TRBJ1-2; TRBD1 might be the D (5 bases). Germline loops: CDR1 SGHVS, CDR2 FNYEAQ. This CDR3 comprises 17 residues. V dropped 5 bases and J dropped 7 bases, with 26 bases sitting between them. The CDR3 spells CASSAHPPEGPIPGYTF. The CDR3 DNA reads as TGTGCCAGCAGCGCCCACCCCCCTGAGGGGCCTATACCTGGCTACACCTTC. The variable domain in full, with the rest retrieved from reference TRBV7-6 and TRBJ1-2, is GAGVSQSPRYKVTKRGQDVALRCDPISGHVSLYWYRQALGQGPEFLTYFNYEAQQDKSGLPNDRFSAERPEGSISTLTIQRTEQRDSAMYRCASSAHPPEGPIPGYTFGSGTRLTVV.

This clonotype was picked up one time. The rearrangement joins TRBV24-1 to TRBJ1-5, with D perhaps matching TRBD1 (6 bases). This CDR3 is 12 amino acids long. The germline gives CDR1 KGHDR, CDR2 SFDVKD. V was pared by 9 bases and J by 6 bases, with 11 bases between. The CDR3 here is CATAGEGQPQHF. CDR3 nucleotides: TGTGCCACCGCAGGGGAGGGTCAGCCCCAGCATTTT.

The sample holds many counts of this clonotype. This chain uses TRBV6-1 with TRBJ2-7; 11 bases are a match to TRBD1. Germline V gene lookup returns CDR1 MNHNS and CDR2 SASEGT. The V and J ends lost 3 bases and 5 bases, in that order; junction bases with no gene match: 3. The CDR3 is 14 amino acids. The DNA of the CDR3 is TGTGCCAGCAGTGACGGACAGGGGGCGAACGAGCAGTACTTC. This sequence encodes CASSDGQGANEQYF.

The chain recombines TRBV25-1 with TRBJ1-2; D uncertain. V lost 7 bases and J lost 5, with 17 bases in between. Germline V CDR1 and CDR2: MGHDK, SYGVNS. This CDR3 is 14 amino acids long. The CDR3 reads CASIVGRQPYGYTF. CDR3 sequence (DNA): TGTGCCAGCATCGTCGGCCGACAACCATATGGCTACACCTTC.

The V call is TRBV27, the J call TRBJ1-4; D is unclear. Trimming pared 0 bases from V and 7 bases from J, leaving 15 bases between. CDR1 MNHEY and CDR2 SMNVEV come from the germline V gene (reference sequence). The CDR3 runs to 16 residues. CDR3 bases: TGTGCCAGCAGTTTATCCAGTCCTGACCTTGCTGAAAAACTGTTTTTT. It encodes CASSLSSPDLAEKLFF.

This chain connects TRBV24-1 to TRBJ1-1, with D tentatively TRBD1 (6 bases). The V gene's germline CDR1 is KGHDR and CDR2 SFDVKD. Between the trimmed V and J ends, which lost 5 bases and 7 bases, there was a span of 13 bases. CDR3 length equals 13 residues. The CDR3, as DNA: TGTGCCACCAGTGGACCAGGGGCGGGTGAAGCTTTCTTT. Its protein product is CATSGPGAGEAFF.

This clonotype was recorded at least ten times. The gene calls are TRBV6-2 or TRBV6-3 and TRBJ2-5; perhaps TRBD2 as D (6 bases). Deletions cut 5 bases from V and 3 bases from J, with 13 bases between. This CDR3 contains 14 residues. Looked up from germline, CDR1 is MNHEY and CDR2 is SVGEGT. This chain's CDR3 is CASSLLASEETQYF. CDR3 nucleotide sequence: TGTGCCAGCAGTCTTCTAGCGTCTGAAGAGACCCAGTACTTC.

The chain has TRBV15 and TRBJ2-5; D perhaps matches TRBD1 (6 bases). CDR1 is LNHNV and CDR2 is YYDKDF in the germline V gene (reference sequence). V shed 6 bases and J shed 3 bases, with 17 bases lying between them. The CDR3 spans 15 residues. The CDR3 spells CATSASRGAEETQYF. The CDR3 DNA reads TGTGCCACCAGTGCGTCCAGGGGTGCCGAAGAGACCCAGTACTTC.

This sequence joins TRBV25-1 and TRBJ1-2; D remains ambiguous. Deletions cut 2 bases from V and 8 bases from J, with 12 bases between. From germline, CDR1 is MGHDK and CDR2 SYGVNS. The CDR3 is made up of 13 amino acids. The CDR3: CASSEGQPWGYTF. CDR3 nucleotides: TGTGCCAGCAGTGAAGGGCAGCCTTGGGGCTACACCTTC.

The rearrangement links TRBV19 to TRBJ2-3, with TRBD2 matching 11 bases. Germline V CDR1 and CDR2: LNHDA, SQIVND (reference sequence). The CDR3 loop spans 14 amino acids. V gave up 5 bases and J gave up 8 bases; unmatched junction bases: 6. The CDR3 sequence is CASSPSGGLGTQYF. The CDR3 DNA sequence: TGTGCCAGTAGTCCTAGCGGGGGGCTGGGTACGCAGTATTTT.

J is TRBJ1-1 and V is TRBV19, with TRBD1 matching over 11 bases. The CDR3 loop spans 17 amino acids. The J segment lost 4 bases and the V segment lost 5 bases, leaving 12 bases of the junction unmatched. Germline-derived CDR1 and CDR2 are LNHDA and SQIVND (reference sequence). The chain's CDR3 is CASSHGQGASVGTEAFF. The CDR3 bases are TGTGCCAGTAGTCACGGACAGGGGGCTTCGGTAGGCACTGAAGCTTTCTTT.

The chain joins TRBV2 to TRBJ2-7, with 9 bases aligning to TRBD1. The trim removed 10 bases at V and 3 bases at J, leaving 10 bases unmatched. Germline V gene data show CDR1 as SNHLY and CDR2 as FYNNEI. There are 14 residues in the CDR3. DNA for the CDR3: TGTGCCACCACTCAGGGGGACAGGGTCTACGAGCAGTACTTC. Translated, it gives CATTQGDRVYEQYF.

This clonotype has at least ten counts. The chain employs TRBV20-1 and TRBJ2-3; D may correspond to TRBD1 or TRBD2 (5 bases each). V was cut by 3 bases and J by 2 bases, with 18 bases left in between. The germline V gene encodes CDR1 DFQATT and CDR2 SNEGSKA (reference sequence). There are 16 residues in the CDR3. The CDR3 is CSASAPTGPTTDTQYF. The CDR3 coding sequence is TGCAGTGCTAGCGCCCCGACGGGACCCACCACAGATACGCAGTATTTT.